The entry below describes one TCR beta chain. This same CDR3 is encoded by further DNA sequences in the sample. Some clones are missing from TCRdb's copy, which holds only in-frame ones; the method was immunoSEQ multiplex PCR. The sample yields more than 20,000 clones, roughly 85% seen once. The sample originates from a study of graft-versus-host responses after intestinal transplantation. This clonotype was obtained from a human patient who received an intestinal transplant, so some T cells may come from the graft donor. The sequencing used PBMCs, collected roughly 69 weeks after intestinal transplant.

The CDR3 here is CASSDTSGGANEQFF. Here the CDR3 DNA reads TGTGCCAGCAGTGACACTAGTGGGGGGGCCAATGAGCAGTTCTTC. The J gene is TRBJ2-1, the V gene TRBV6-4, with D possibly TRBD2 on 7 matching bases. Germline CDR1 reads MRHNA; CDR2 reads SNTAGT. The CDR3 consists of 15 residues. Trimming shortened V by 2 bases and J by 6 bases, and 14 bases separated the two germline ends.